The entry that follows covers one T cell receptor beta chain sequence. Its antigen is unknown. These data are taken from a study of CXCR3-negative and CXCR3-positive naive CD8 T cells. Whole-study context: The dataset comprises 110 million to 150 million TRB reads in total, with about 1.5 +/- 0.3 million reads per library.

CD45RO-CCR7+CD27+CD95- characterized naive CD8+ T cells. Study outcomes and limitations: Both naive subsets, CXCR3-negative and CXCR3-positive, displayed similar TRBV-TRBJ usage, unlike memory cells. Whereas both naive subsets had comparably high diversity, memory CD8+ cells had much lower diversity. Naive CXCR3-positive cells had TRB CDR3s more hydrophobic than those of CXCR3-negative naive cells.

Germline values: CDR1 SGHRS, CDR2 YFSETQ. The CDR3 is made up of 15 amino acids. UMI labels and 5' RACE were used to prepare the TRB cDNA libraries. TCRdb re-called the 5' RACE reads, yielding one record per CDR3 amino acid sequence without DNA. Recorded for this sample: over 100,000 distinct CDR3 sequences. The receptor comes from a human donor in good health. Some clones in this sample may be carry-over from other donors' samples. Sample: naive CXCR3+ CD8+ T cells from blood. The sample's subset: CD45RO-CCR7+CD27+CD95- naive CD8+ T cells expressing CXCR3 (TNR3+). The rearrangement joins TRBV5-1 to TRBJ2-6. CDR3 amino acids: CASSLVGSGANVLTF.